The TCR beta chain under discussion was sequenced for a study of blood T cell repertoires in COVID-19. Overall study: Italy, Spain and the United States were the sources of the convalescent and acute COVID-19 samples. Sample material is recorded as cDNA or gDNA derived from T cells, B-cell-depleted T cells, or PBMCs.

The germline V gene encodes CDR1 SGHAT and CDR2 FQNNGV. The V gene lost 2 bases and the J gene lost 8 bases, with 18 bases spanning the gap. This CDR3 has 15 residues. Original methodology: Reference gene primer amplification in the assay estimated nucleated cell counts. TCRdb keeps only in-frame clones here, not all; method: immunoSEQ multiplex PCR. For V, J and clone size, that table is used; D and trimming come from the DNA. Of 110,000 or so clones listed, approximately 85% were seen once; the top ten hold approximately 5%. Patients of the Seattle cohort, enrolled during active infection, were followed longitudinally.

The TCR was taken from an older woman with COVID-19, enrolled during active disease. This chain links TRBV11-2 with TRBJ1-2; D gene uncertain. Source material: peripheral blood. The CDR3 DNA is TGTGCCAGCAGCTTATACGCAGAGGGTTGGTACGGCTACACCTTC. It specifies CASSLYAEGWYGYTF.